What follows is one T cell receptor beta chain and its context. This sample is drawn from a study of blood T cell repertoires in COVID-19. Study overall: The samples span acute and convalescent COVID-19 from the United States, Italy and Spain. PBMCs, B-cell-depleted T cells, or T cells were the source of the cDNA or gDNA that made up the material.

Methods used by the authors: Counts of nucleated cells, estimated from reference gene primer amplification, were obtained. Produced via immunoSEQ multiplex PCR; TCRdb's table is partial and in-frame only. That table gives V, J and clone size, and the DNA gave D and trimming. This sample has approximately 240,000 clones, with approximately 79% found just once. V shed 6 bases and J 8 bases; nucleotides not matched to a gene: 16. CDR1 and CDR2 (germline): MNHEY, SMNVEV (reference sequence). The CDR3 has 17 amino acids. This sequence originates from a woman of 80 years or more with active or convalescent COVID-19. Sequenced input: peripheral blood. The V and J genes are TRBV27 and TRBJ2-1, with 10 nucleotides matching TRBD1. The DNA for the CDR3 is TGTGCCAGCAGCACTCCACCGGGACAGGGGATCAACCATGAGCAGTTCTTC. Amino acids: CASSTPPGQGINHEQFF.